A selection of T cell receptor beta chains follows, all from one sample in a study of T cell responses to AZD1222 COVID-19 vaccine. Using immunoSEQ multiplex PCR, the repertoire was profiled, and TCRdb retains in-frame clones only, with some absent. The table lists about 110,000 clones, roughly 87% of them singletons. Material: peripheral blood, obtained 28 days after the second AZD1222 dose. The source is an adult who received the AZD1222 COVID-19 vaccine. The CDR3 runs from the conserved cysteine through the conserved F or W. D genes are given only for firm matches. Size values are once, few and many counts, or a class for expanded clones, and some rows have none.

v_gene: TRBV29-1; j_gene: TRBJ2-3; abundance: few; d_gene: NA; len: 13; CDR3aa: CSVVGGSTDTQYF; CDR3nt: TGCAGCGTTGTAGGGGGGAGCACAGATACGCAGTATTTT
v_gene: TRBV4-1; j_gene: TRBJ1-2; abundance: NA; d_gene: NA; len: 14; CDR3aa: CASSHEGRFYGYTF; CDR3nt: TGCGCCAGCAGCCATGAGGGGCGCTTCTATGGCTACACCTTC
v_gene: TRBV5-5; j_gene: TRBJ1-1; abundance: once; d_gene: NA; len: 15; CDR3aa: CASSLMSGVNTEAFF; CDR3nt: TGTGCCAGCAGCTTGATGTCCGGGGTGAACACTGAAGCTTTCTTT
v_gene: TRBV7-9; j_gene: TRBJ2-2; abundance: NA; d_gene: NA; len: 17; CDR3aa: CASSPGARTVNTGELFF; CDR3nt: TGTGCCAGCAGCCCTGGGGCACGGACGGTGAACACCGGGGAGCTGTTTTTT
v_gene: TRBV27; j_gene: TRBJ2-7; abundance: NA; d_gene: NA; len: 11; CDR3aa: CASSTLYEQYF; CDR3nt: TGTGCCAGCAGCACCCTCTACGAGCAGTACTTC
v_gene: TRBV5-5; j_gene: TRBJ2-3; abundance: NA; d_gene: NA; len: 12; CDR3aa: CASSLEQDTQYF; CDR3nt: TGTGCCAGCAGCTTGGAGCAAGATACGCAGTATTTT
v_gene: TRBV30; j_gene: TRBJ1-4; abundance: once; d_gene: NA; len: 12; CDR3aa: CAWSELAEKLFF; CDR3nt: TGTGCCTGGAGCGAGTTGGCTGAAAAACTGTTTTTT
v_gene: TRBV2; j_gene: TRBJ2-2; abundance: NA; d_gene: TRBD2; len: 14; CDR3aa: CASPRREGIGELFF; CDR3nt: TGTGCCAGCCCGCGGAGGGAGGGGATCGGGGAGCTGTTTTTT
v_gene: TRBV9; j_gene: TRBJ2-3; abundance: NA; d_gene: NA; len: 18; CDR3aa: CASSVDGRGRGLVDTQYF; CDR3nt: TGTGCCAGCAGCGTAGACGGGAGGGGCAGGGGGCTGGTAGATACGCAGTATTTT
v_gene: TRBV6-5; j_gene: TRBJ2-5; abundance: once; d_gene: TRBD2; len: 16; CDR3aa: CASSLELAGGMETQYF; CDR3nt: TGTGCCAGCAGTTTGGAATTGGCGGGGGGGATGGAGACCCAGTACTTC
v_gene: TRBV10-3; j_gene: TRBJ2-4; abundance: NA; d_gene: NA; len: 14; CDR3aa: CAISVDSLGNIQYF; CDR3nt: TGTGCCATCAGTGTGGACAGCTTGGGAAACATTCAGTACTTC